Sequencing of this T cell receptor beta chain was carried out in a study of cytomegalovirus exposure and HLA in healthy donors. Vbeta (60) and Jbeta (13) primers were used in the PCR. Clones were read by immunoSEQ multiplex PCR, and TCRdb kept only the in-frame ones, dropping some. This listing includes about 130,000 clones. V trimming: 3 bases; J trimming: 5 bases; junction bases outside the gene matches: 14. The CDR3 extends over 17 amino acids. CDR1 is SGHNT, CDR2 YYREEE, per germline (reference sequence). The gene calls are TRBV5-4 and TRBJ2-5; 9 bases align to TRBD2. Sequencing input: PBMCs. The clonotype originates from a man aged 40-49 years in good health and CMV-seronegative. CDR3 protein: CASSSPLAGASRETQYF. DNA of the CDR3: TGTGCCAGCAGCTCACCTTTAGCGGGAGCCTCCCGGGAGACCCAGTACTTC.